This entry describes one TCR beta chain. These data come from a study of brain T cells in children with intractable seizures. Sequencing used immunoSEQ multiplex PCR; TCRdb keeps in-frame clones, though not all of them. In the table there are hundreds of thousands of clones, over 90% of which are singletons. The germline V gene has CDR1 SGHDT and CDR2 YYEEEE. The V gene end was trimmed by 4 bases and the J gene end by 6 bases; junction bases not matched to a gene: 9. The length of the CDR3 is 16 residues. As to time point: blood from clinic visit 5 months post-surgery; TSC patient then seizure free. This clonotype was obtained from a boy under two years old with tuberous sclerosis and intractable seizures. The chain recombines TRBV5-6 with TRBJ2-3; 12 bases are shared with TRBD2. Specimen: peripheral blood, collected about 5 months after surgery. CDR3 loop: CASSPGASGRADTQYF. The CDR3 nucleotides are TGTGCCAGCAGCCCGGGGGCTAGCGGGAGGGCGGATACGCAGTATTTT.